This TCR beta chain came from a study of T cell repertoires in cytomegalovirus infection. The overall study: Matching HLA type and CMV infection were both indicated by public TCR beta signatures.

TCRdb re-analysed the reads in MiXCR, keeping a single row per CDR3 protein. The sample lists 200,000 to 300,000 distinct CDR3 sequences; 10% to 15% were seen once. General study points: Accumulated public TCR beta family frequency recognized individuals carrying CMV together with the relevant HLA. CMV-specific HLA-C-restricted TCR beta clonotypes dominated the ex vivo response.

This clonotype came up many times. Its antigen remains unknown. The germline V gene encodes CDR1 SGHTA and CDR2 FQGNSA. Trimming removed 7 bases from V and 7 bases from J, with 16 bases in between. The CDR3 extends over 13 amino acids. Sequencing was performed on PBMCs. The TCR was taken from a human donor in good health (CMV status not recorded). Some clones in this sample may be carry-over from other donors' samples. The chain couples TRBV7-2 to TRBJ1-2, with a tentative D call TRBD1 (6 bases). DNA for the CDR3: TGTGCCAGCACCCAACAGGGATACTCTGGCTACACCTTC. This translates into CASTQQGYSGYTF.